These T cell receptor beta chains were read from a single sample in a study of cytomegalovirus exposure and HLA in healthy donors. Only in-frame clones appear in the TCRdb table, and some are missing; sequencing was by immunoSEQ multiplex PCR. Found here are some 170,000 clones, 72% of them singletons; the top ten hold 2% to 2.5%. The sample comprised PBMCs. These receptor sequences come from a human donor in good health. Both conserved end residues are part of each CDR3. D genes are given only for firm matches. Rows may omit the clone size; those that give it use once, few, many or a size class.

d_gene	abundance	v_gene	j_gene	CDR3aa	CDR3nt
TRBD1	few	TRBV4-3	TRBJ2-5	CASSQGTGFGETQYF	TGCGCCAGCAGCCAAGGGACAGGGTTCGGAGAGACCCAGTACTTC
TRBD2	NA	TRBV7-3	TRBJ2-1	CASSSIAGTNNEQFF	TGTGCCAGCAGCTCTATAGCGGGGACAAACAATGAGCAGTTCTTC
TRBD2	NA	TRBV6-1	TRBJ2-7	CASSETLGGIYEQYF	TGTGCCAGCAGTGAAACGCTCGGGGGGATTTACGAGCAGTACTTC
NA	NA	TRBV5-6	TRBJ1-2	CASTMGLSYGYTF	TGTGCCAGCACCATGGGACTCTCCTATGGCTACACCTTC
TRBD2	NA	TRBV6-1	TRBJ2-7	CASNPGLATYEQYF	TGTGCCAGCAACCCGGGACTAGCCACCTACGAGCAGTACTTC
TRBD2	NA	TRBV5-1	TRBJ2-1	CASSLELAGYNEQLF	TGCGCCAGCAGCTTGGAGCTAGCGGGTTACAATGAGCAGCTCTTC
TRBD2	NA	TRBV13	TRBJ2-1	CASSLEGTSGGPSSYNEQFF	TGTGCCAGCAGCTTAGAGGGGACTAGCGGGGGGCCGAGCTCCTACAATGAGCAGTTCTTC
TRBD1	few	TRBV19	TRBJ2-1	CASSMTGDYNEQFF	TGTGCCAGTAGTATGACAGGGGACTACAATGAGCAGTTCTTC
NA	NA	TRBV11-2	TRBJ2-5	CASSLSQGVQETQYF	TGTGCCAGCAGCTTATCCCAGGGTGTCCAAGAGACCCAGTACTTC
TRBD2	once	TRBV9	TRBJ2-3	CASSGGGRFVIYGTDTQYF	TGTGCCAGCAGCGGGGGGGGTCGATTCGTGATCTATGGCACAGATACGCAGTATTTT
TRBD2	NA	TRBV7-8	TRBJ2-2	CASSLELAGGNTGELFF	TGTGCCAGCAGCTTAGAACTGGCGGGGGGGAACACCGGGGAGCTGTTTTTT
TRBD1	once	TRBV5-1	TRBJ1-2	CASSFRQGALDGYTF	TGCGCCAGCAGTTTTAGACAGGGGGCTCTGGATGGCTACACCTTC